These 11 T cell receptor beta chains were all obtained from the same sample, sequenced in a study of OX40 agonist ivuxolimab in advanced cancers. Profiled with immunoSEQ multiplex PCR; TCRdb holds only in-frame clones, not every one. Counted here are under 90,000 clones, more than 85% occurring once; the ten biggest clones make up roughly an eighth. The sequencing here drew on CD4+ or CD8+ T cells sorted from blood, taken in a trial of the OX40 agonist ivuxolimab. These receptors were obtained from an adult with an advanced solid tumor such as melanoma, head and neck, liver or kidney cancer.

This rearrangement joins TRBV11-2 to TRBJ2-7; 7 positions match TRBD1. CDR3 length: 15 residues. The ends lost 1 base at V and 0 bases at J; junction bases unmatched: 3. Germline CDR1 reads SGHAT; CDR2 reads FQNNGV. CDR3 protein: CASSLADRSSYEQYF. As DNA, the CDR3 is TGTGCCAGCAGCTTAGCGGACAGGAGCTCCTACGAGCAGTACTTC.

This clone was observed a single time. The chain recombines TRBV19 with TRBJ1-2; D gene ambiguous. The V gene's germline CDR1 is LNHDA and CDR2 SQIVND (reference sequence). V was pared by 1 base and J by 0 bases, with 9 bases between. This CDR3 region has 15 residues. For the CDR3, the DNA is TGTGCCAGTAGTATAGGGGGTCAAGCTAACTATGGCTACACCTTC. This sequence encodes CASSIGGQANYGYTF.

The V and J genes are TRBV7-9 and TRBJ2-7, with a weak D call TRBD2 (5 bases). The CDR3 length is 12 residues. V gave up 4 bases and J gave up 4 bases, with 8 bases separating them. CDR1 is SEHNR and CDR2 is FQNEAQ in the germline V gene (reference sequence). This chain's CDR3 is CASSSDWYEQYF. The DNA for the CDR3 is TGTGCCAGCAGCTCGGACTGGTACGAGCAGTACTTC. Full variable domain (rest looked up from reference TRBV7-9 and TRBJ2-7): DTGVSQNPRHKITKRGQNVTFRCDPISEHNRLYWYRQTLGQGPEFLTYFQNEAQLEKSRLLSDRFSAERPKGSFSTLEIQRTEQGDSAMYLCASSSDWYEQYFGPGTRLTVT.

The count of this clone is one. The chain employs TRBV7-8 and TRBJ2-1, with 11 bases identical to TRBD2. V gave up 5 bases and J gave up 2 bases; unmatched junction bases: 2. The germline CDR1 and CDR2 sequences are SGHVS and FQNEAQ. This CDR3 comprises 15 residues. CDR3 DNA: TGTGCCAGCAGCCCTAGCGGGGGGACCTACAATGAGCAGTTCTTC. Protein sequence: CASSPSGGTYNEQFF.

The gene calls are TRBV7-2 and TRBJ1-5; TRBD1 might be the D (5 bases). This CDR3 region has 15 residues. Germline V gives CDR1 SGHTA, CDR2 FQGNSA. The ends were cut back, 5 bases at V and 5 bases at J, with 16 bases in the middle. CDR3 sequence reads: CASSPRGQGYQPQHF. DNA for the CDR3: TGTGCCAGCAGCCCCAGAGGGCAGGGATATCAGCCCCAGCATTTT. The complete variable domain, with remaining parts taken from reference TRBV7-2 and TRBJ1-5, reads GAGVSQSPSNKVTEKGKDVELRCDPISGHTALYWYRQSLGQGLEFLIYFQGNSAPDKSGLPSDRFSAERTGGSVSTLTIQRTQQEDSAVYLCASSPRGQGYQPQHFGDGTRLSIL.

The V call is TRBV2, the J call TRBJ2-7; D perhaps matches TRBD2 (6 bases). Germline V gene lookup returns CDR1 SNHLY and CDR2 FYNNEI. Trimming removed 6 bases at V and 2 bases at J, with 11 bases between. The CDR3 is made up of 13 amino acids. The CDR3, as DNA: TGTGCCAGCAGGGGGGACTGGACCTACGAGCAGTACTTC. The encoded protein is CASRGDWTYEQYF.

The CDR3 loop reads CASSLAAGETQYF. The CDR3 region has the DNA TGTGCCAGCAGCTTGGCCGCAGGCGAGACCCAGTACTTC. The chain has TRBV5-6 and TRBJ2-5, with D uncertain. Trimming pared 0 bases from V and 5 bases from J, leaving 8 bases between. The CDR3 contains 13 residues. Germline CDR1 SGHDT, CDR2 YYEEEE.

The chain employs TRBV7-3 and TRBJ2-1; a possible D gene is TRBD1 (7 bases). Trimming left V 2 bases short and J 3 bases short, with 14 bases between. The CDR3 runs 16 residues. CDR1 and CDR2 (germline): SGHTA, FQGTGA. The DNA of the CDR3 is TGTGCCAGCAGCTTATACAGGGGACTTCGCTACAATGAGCAGTTCTTC. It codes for CASSLYRGLRYNEQFF.

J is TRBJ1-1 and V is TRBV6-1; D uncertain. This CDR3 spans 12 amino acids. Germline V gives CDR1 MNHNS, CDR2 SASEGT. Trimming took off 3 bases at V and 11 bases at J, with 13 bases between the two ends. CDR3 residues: CASSDTPDRAFF. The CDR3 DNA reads TGTGCCAGCAGTGATACCCCGGACCGGGCTTTCTTT.

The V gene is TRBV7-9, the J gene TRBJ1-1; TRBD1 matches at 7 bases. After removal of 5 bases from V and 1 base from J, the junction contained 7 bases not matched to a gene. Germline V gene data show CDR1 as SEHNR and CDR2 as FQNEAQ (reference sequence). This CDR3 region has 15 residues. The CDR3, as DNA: TGTGCCAGCAGCCGCAGGGGGGGCAAGAACACTGAAGCTTTCTTT. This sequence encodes CASSRRGGKNTEAFF.

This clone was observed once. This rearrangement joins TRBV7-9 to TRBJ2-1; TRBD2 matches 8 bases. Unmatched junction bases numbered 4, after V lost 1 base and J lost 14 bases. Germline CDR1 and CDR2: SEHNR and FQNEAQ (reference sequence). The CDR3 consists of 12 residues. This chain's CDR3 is CASSLGGLEEFF. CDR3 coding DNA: TGTGCCAGCAGCTTAGGGGGACTAGAAGAGTTCTTC.